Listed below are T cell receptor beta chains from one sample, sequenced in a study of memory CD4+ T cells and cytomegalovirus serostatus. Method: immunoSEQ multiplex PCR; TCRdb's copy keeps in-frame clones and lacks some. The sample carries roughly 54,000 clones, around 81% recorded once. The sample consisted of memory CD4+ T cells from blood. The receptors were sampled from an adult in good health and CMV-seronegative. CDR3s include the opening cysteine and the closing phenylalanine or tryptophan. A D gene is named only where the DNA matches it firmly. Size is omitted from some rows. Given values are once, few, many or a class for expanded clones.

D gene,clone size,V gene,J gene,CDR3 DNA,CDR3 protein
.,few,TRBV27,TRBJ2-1,TGTGCCAGCAGTTTAAGTTACGGCGGGACCTACAATGAGCAGTTCTTC,CASSLSYGGTYNEQFF
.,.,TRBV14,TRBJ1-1,TGTGCCAGCAGCCACCTCCCAGGTGAAGCTTTCTTT,CASSHLPGEAFF
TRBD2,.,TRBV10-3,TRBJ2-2,TGTGCCTCCGGGTCTAGCGGGGGGCACACCGGGGAGCTGTTTTTT,CASGSSGGHTGELFF
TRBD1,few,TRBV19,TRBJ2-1,TGTGCCAGTAGTCGACAGGGGAACTCCTACAATGAGCAGTTCTTC,CASSRQGNSYNEQFF
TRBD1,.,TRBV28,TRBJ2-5,TGTGCCAGCAGTTCCAATGGACAGGGCTTGGTTGAGACCCAGTACTTC,CASSSNGQGLVETQYF
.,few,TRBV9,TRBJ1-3,TGTGCCAGCAGCGCGATGGGGGGCACCATATATTTT,CASSAMGGTIYF
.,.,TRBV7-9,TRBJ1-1,TGTGCCAGCAGCTTATTCTCCACTGAAGCTTTCTTT,CASSLFSTEAFF
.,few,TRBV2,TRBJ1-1,TGTGCCAGCAGTGGACAGCAGAACACTGAAGCTTTCTTT,CASSGQQNTEAFF
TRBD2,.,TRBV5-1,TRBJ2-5,TGCGCCAGCAGCTTGGAACTAGCGGGGGGGGAGACCCAGTACTTC,CASSLELAGGETQYF
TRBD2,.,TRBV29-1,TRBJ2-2,TGCAGCGTTGGCGGGACTATCACCGGGGAGCTGTTTTTT,CSVGGTITGELFF
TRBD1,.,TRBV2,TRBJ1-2,TGTGCCAGCAGACGCGACAGGGGGCCTCGTGGCTACACCTTC,CASRRDRGPRGYTF
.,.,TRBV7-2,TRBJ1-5,TGTGCCAGCAGCTTAGCCCCGACGGGGGGTGAACGGGCCCAGCATTTT,CASSLAPTGGERAQHF
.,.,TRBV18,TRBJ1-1,TGTGCCAGCTCACTAGGAATGAACACTGAAGCTTTCTTT,CASSLGMNTEAFF
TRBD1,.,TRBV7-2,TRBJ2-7,TGTGCCAGCAGCTCAGACGGACAGGGTCGCGGATACGAGCAGTACTTC,CASSSDGQGRGYEQYF
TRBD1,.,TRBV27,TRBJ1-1,TGTGCCAGCAGCCCAAATTACAGGGGGAAGAACACTGAAGCTTTCTTT,CASSPNYRGKNTEAFF
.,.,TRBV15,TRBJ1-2,TGTGCCACCAGCAGAGATCTGGCCAGGTTGGGTGGCTACACCTTC,CATSRDLARLGGYTF
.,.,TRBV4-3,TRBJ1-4,TGCGCCAGCAGCCAAGAGTGGGGGGAAAAACTGTTTTTT,CASSQEWGEKLFF
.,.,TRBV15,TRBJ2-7,TGTGCCACCAGCAAGCCATATGACAGGAGATACGGGTACGAGCAGTACTTC,CATSKPYDRRYGYEQYF
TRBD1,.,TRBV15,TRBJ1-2,TGTGCCACCAGCTTGGGACAGGGGAGTGACTATGGCTACACCTTC,CATSLGQGSDYGYTF
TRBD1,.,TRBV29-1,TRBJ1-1,TGCAGCGTTTCAGGGGGCGCCCTAATGAACACTGAAGCTTTCTTT,CSVSGGALMNTEAFF
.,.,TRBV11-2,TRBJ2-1,TGTGCCAGCAGCCCGACGACCAGGAAGCAGTTCTTC,CASSPTTRKQFF
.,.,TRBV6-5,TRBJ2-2,TGTGCCAGCAGTTACCGGAGGGGGCATGGCACCGGGGAGCTGTTTTTT,CASSYRRGHGTGELFF
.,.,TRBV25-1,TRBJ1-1,TGTGCCAGCAGTGAATATGTAACAGCTTTCTTT,CASSEYVTAFF
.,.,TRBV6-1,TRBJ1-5,TGTGCCAGCAGTACGCAGTCTAGGGGCAATCAGCCCCAGCATTTT,CASSTQSRGNQPQHF
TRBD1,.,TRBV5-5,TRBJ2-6,TGTGCCAGCAGCTTCGCAGGGACAGGGGCCACTGGGGCCAACGTCCTGACTTTC,CASSFAGTGATGANVLTF
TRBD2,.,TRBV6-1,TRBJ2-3,TGTGCCAGCAATCTAGCGGGGGGCCGAGATACGCAGTATTTT,CASNLAGGRDTQYF
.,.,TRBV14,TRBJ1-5,TGTGCCAGCAGCGCAGTACAGGGCCCCCAGCATTTT,CASSAVQGPQHF